This T cell receptor (beta chain) was sequenced in a study of cytomegalovirus exposure and HLA in healthy donors. Study results and caveats: Later analysis identified a missense DCLRE1C variant that was linked to TCR beta V- and J-gene trimming. CMV serostatus stood as the only immune exposure information on hand. Both high specificity and high sensitivity reportedly marked the classifier's diagnosis of cytomegalovirus status.

The V gene's germline CDR1 is MNHEY and CDR2 SMNVEV (reference sequence). This CDR3 region has 14 residues. Germline trimming cut 3 bases from V and 11 bases from J; bases unmatched to any gene: 7. There are a few counts of this clone. Its specificity is unknown. PCR employed 60 Vbeta and 13 Jbeta primers. Using immunoSEQ multiplex PCR, the repertoire was profiled, and TCRdb retains in-frame clones only, with some absent. The sample holds about 160,000 clones, approximately 81% seen once. This sequence joins TRBV27 and TRBJ1-6; 7 bases align to TRBD1. The TCR was taken from a man aged 18-30 years in good health and CMV-seropositive. Sequenced input: PBMCs. The CDR3 spells CASSLRGLGTPLHF. CDR3 sequence (DNA): TGTGCCAGCAGTTTGAGGGGGCTGGGGACACCCCTCCACTTT.